This TCR beta chain was identified in a study of human T cells and chemical hapten exposure. On this clonotype itself: The antigen remains undetermined.

Time point here: patch test 1, 2 weeks after DPC sensitization. As for treatment: therapeutic diphenylcyclopropenone sensitization with weekly scalp DPC. Each CDR3 protein gets one entry after TCRdb re-called the RACE reads with MiXCR. This table holds about 69,000 distinct CDR3 sequences, around 30% found once. The CDR3 covers 14 residues. V lost 3 bases and J 5 bases, leaving 10 bases between the germline ends. Study-wide points: High-frequency TCRs, those above 1 in 1000, stayed the same after DPC sensitization.

The J gene is TRBJ1-4, the V gene TRBV12-3 or TRBV12-4; D remains ambiguous. Here the sequenced sample was whole blood, taken in connection with sensitization to the hapten diphenylcyclopropenone (DPC). The origin of this receptor is a man between 35 and 55 years old with alopecia areata. Some clones in this sample may be carry-over from other donors' samples. The CDR3 is CASSFRSENEKLFF. The CDR3, as DNA: TGTGCCAGCAGTTTCCGGTCCGAAAATGAAAAACTGTTTTTT.